The clone carrying this TCR beta chain occurred once. The authors' processing: Cell counts per sample came from amplifying reference gene primers. The assay was immunoSEQ multiplex PCR, and TCRdb's table has in-frame clones only and misses some. V and J calls and clone size come straight from that table; D and trimming were deduced from the DNA. The sample includes around 59,000 clones, around 73% of them seen just once. V lost 6 bases to trimming and J lost 8 bases; unmatched junction nucleotides: 15. Germline CDR1 LNHDA, CDR2 SQIVND (reference sequence). CDR3 size: 16 residues. The record originates from a study of blood T cell repertoires in COVID-19. Study-level information: Samples came from the United States, Italy and Spain, spanning acute and convalescent COVID-19. Sources were T cells, B-cell-depleted T cells, or PBMCs; the material itself was cDNA or gDNA.

This rearrangement joins TRBV19 to TRBJ1-3; TRBD1 matches 8 bases. The TCR originated in an older man with acute or convalescent COVID-19. Material for sequencing was peripheral blood. CDR3 in DNA: TGTGCCAGTAGCGCAAATGCCGGGACAGGAAGGGACACCATATATTTT. Amino acid sequence: CASSANAGTGRDTIYF.